The 29 T cell receptor beta chains given below trace back to one sample, sequenced in a study of spatial heterogeneity in lung cancer. General study findings and limits: How many expanded intratumoral alpha and beta TCRs were present tracked the tumor mutation count, which was a count of nonsynonymous mutations.

The time point is: sample taken at primary tumor resection. Their recognized antigens are unknown. One entry per CDR3 protein, called by TCRdb with MiXCR from the 5' RACE reads. This table has 5,900 or so distinct CDR3 sequences, around 7.3% appearing once. The sample in question was lung tumor tissue, obtained at surgery. The source is a female donor with early-stage non-small cell lung cancer.

This clonotype appeared many times. V usage is TRBV30 and J usage is TRBJ2-7, with 10 nucleotides matching TRBD2. The CDR3 is 16 residues long. V dropped 2 bases and J dropped 4; count of bases not matched to a gene: 11. The germline V gene has CDR1 GTSNPN and CDR2 SVGIG (reference sequence). Written as DNA, the CDR3 is TGTGCCTGGAGTTTAGACGCCGGGACTAGCGCTTACGAGCAGTACTTC. Its protein product is CAWSLDAGTSAYEQYF. Full variable domain (missing parts from reference TRBV30 and TRBJ2-7): SQTIHQWPATLVQPVGSPLSLECTVEGTSNPNLYWYRQAAGRGLQLLFYSVGIGQISSEVPQNLSASRPQDRQFILSSKKLLLSDSGFYLCAWSLDAGTSAYEQYFGPGTRLTVT.

The table lists this clonotype with a few counts. V gene TRBV7-2 combines with J gene TRBJ1-5; D remains ambiguous. V shed 5 bases and J shed 0 bases, with 11 bases lying between them. Germline CDR1 reads SGHTA; CDR2 reads FQGNSA. The CDR3 covers 15 residues. CDR3 region: CASSPRTDSNQPQHF. DNA of the CDR3: TGTGCCAGCAGCCCGAGGACTGATAGCAATCAGCCCCAGCATTTT.

This clonotype qualifies as medium-sized. The chain carries TRBV9 and TRBJ2-7, with D maybe TRBD2 (5 bases). V was cut by 0 bases and J by 1 base, with 11 bases left in between. Per germline, CDR1 SGDLS and CDR2 YYNGEE. There are 15 residues in the CDR3. CDR3 sequence reads: CASSVAPSWSYEQYF. DNA for the CDR3: TGTGCCAGCAGCGTAGCCCCTAGCTGGTCCTACGAGCAGTACTTC.

The chain uses TRBV7-9 and TRBJ2-3; no reliable D call. V shed 8 bases and J shed 0 bases, with 12 bases lying between them. The CDR3 is 14 amino acids. Germline-derived CDR1 and CDR2 are SEHNR and FQNEAQ (reference sequence). The CDR3 DNA reads as TGTGCCAGCGCGGTCGGGCACAGCACAGATACGCAGTATTTT. Amino acid sequence: CASAVGHSTDTQYF.

This clonotype was seen at least ten times. Written as DNA, the CDR3 is TGCAGCGTTGAAGGACGGGTCACCTCCTACAATGAGCAGTTCTTC. Protein sequence: CSVEGRVTSYNEQFF. The chain joins TRBV29-1 to TRBJ2-1; D is unresolved. Between the trimmed V and J ends, which lost 1 base and 0 bases, there was a span of 10 bases. This CDR3 is 15 amino acids long. Germline V CDR1 and CDR2: SQVTM, ANQGSEA.

This clonotype was counted many times. The chain couples TRBV2 to TRBJ1-2; no clear D. V was shortened by 6 bases and J by 4 bases, with 9 bases between the two germline ends. This CDR3 has 12 amino acids. Germline CDR1 and CDR2: SNHLY and FYNNEI. DNA for the CDR3: TGTGCCAGCAGCCTGGAACTCTATGGCTACACCTTC. Residues: CASSLELYGYTF.

This clonotype is deemed medium-sized. The chain carries TRBV27 and TRBJ2-7; the D is unclear. CDR3 length: 14 residues. Germline assignment: CDR1 MNHEY and CDR2 SMNVEV (reference sequence). V lost 4 bases and J lost 6, with 16 bases in between. The CDR3, as DNA: TGTGCCAGCAGTTCCAGGAGCAGAATGGGCGAGCAGTACTTC. This translates into CASSSRSRMGEQYF.

The chain has TRBV6-5 and TRBJ2-2; 7 bases map to TRBD1. CDR1 and CDR2 from the germline V gene are MNHEY and SVGAGI. The CDR3 contains 13 residues. V gave up 5 bases and J gave up 6 bases; unmatched junction bases: 3. CDR3 region: CASSRDSPGELFF. In DNA form, the CDR3 reads TGTGCCAGCAGTAGGGACAGCCCCGGGGAGCTGTTTTTT.

This clonotype has only a few counts. The chain couples TRBV7-2 to TRBJ2-5; D is possibly TRBD1 (6 bases). V shed 1 base and J shed 2 bases, with 8 bases lying between them. Germline V gene sequence: CDR1 SGHTA, CDR2 FQGNSA. This CDR3 region has 14 residues. In DNA, the CDR3 is TGTGCCAGCAGCTTAGTAGGGGGTCAAGAGACCCAGTACTTC. Translated: CASSLVGGQETQYF.

This clonotype is classed as medium-sized. The chain is built from TRBV5-4 and TRBJ2-3; D call uncertain. The CDR3 has 13 residues. The V gene's germline CDR1 is SGHNT and CDR2 YYREEE (reference sequence). V was cut by 5 bases and J by 1 base, with 8 bases left in between. The CDR3 DNA follows: TGTGCCAGCAGTCCCAAGGGCACAGATACGCAGTATTTT. Translation gives CASSPKGTDTQYF.

By frequency in the sample, this clonotype is medium-sized (0.01 to 0.1%). The V gene is TRBV3-1, the J gene TRBJ1-1; a weak D match, TRBD1 (5 bases). This CDR3 region has 15 residues. Trimming left V 2 bases short and J 4 bases short, with 14 bases between. Germline V CDR1 and CDR2: LGHDT, YNNKEL (reference sequence). CDR3 sequence reads: CASSQRAGSSTEAFF. The CDR3 nucleotides read TGTGCCAGCAGCCAAAGGGCAGGGTCAAGCACTGAAGCTTTCTTT.

This clonotype is termed large. The chain is built from TRBV9 and TRBJ2-2; D gene ambiguous. Per the germline V gene, CDR1 is SGDLS and CDR2 is YYNGEE. V was pared by 2 bases and J by 3 bases, with 8 bases between. The CDR3 spans 14 residues. CDR3 in DNA: TGTGCCAGCAGCGTTCCACCGGACACCGGGGAGCTGTTTTTT. It yields the protein CASSVPPDTGELFF.

This clonotype is labeled as medium-sized. The chain employs TRBV2 and TRBJ2-5; D might be TRBD2 (5 bases). The CDR3 extends over 13 amino acids. Trimming left V 1 base short and J 2 bases short, with 5 bases between. The germline CDR1 and CDR2 sequences are SNHLY and FYNNEI. The CDR3 DNA reads TGTGCCAGCAGTGAAGGGAGGCAAGAGACCCAGTACTTC. It codes for CASSEGRQETQYF.

This clonotype was recorded at least ten times. V gene TRBV2 combines with J gene TRBJ2-3, with a possible D match to TRBD1 (5 bases). CDR1 SNHLY and CDR2 FYNNEI come from the germline V gene. V was trimmed by 2 bases and J by 0 bases, leaving 6 bases between them. This CDR3 is built from 14 residues. The CDR3 region has the DNA TGTGCCAGCAGTGAACAGGGTAGCACAGATACGCAGTATTTT. Protein sequence: CASSEQGSTDTQYF.

This clonotype was detected many times. J is TRBJ2-3 and V is TRBV5-4; tentatively, D is TRBD1 or TRBD2 (5 bases each). The CDR3 has 16 amino acids. The V and J ends lost 3 bases and 3 bases respectively, with 17 bases between them. Germline V gene sequence: CDR1 SGHNT, CDR2 YYREEE (reference sequence). In nucleotides, the CDR3 is TGTGCCAGCAGCTCGGGACGGGTAAGAGAAACAGATACGCAGTATTTT. Protein: CASSSGRVRETDTQYF.

For the CDR3, the DNA is TGTGCCAGCAGCTTAGCAGGGAGGACCGGGGAGCTGTTTTTT. It encodes CASSLAGRTGELFF. V usage is TRBV7-9 and J usage is TRBJ2-2, with TRBD2 as a possible D gene (6 bases). This CDR3 contains 14 residues. V lost 0 bases and J lost 5, with 7 bases in between. Germline lookup yields CDR1 SEHNR and CDR2 FQNEAQ (reference sequence).

The CDR3 DNA follows: TGTGCCACGCCTGGGGCCCGTCAATCCGATACGCAGTATTTT. This encodes CATPGARQSDTQYF. The J gene is TRBJ2-3, the V gene TRBV7-9; possible D gene TRBD1, 5 bases. Germline lookup yields CDR1 SEHNR and CDR2 FQNEAQ (reference sequence). V was clipped by 10 bases and J by 6 bases, with 20 bases between them. This CDR3 spans 14 amino acids.

As DNA, the CDR3 is TGTGCCAGCAGCCGGACAGGGGGAGCCTACGAGCAGTACTTC. This encodes CASSRTGGAYEQYF. V gene TRBV6-5 combines with J gene TRBJ2-7; 10 bases agree with TRBD1. Germline CDR1 is MNHEY and CDR2 is SVGAGI. Trimming at V came to 6 bases and at J to 2 bases, leaving 4 bases not matched to a gene. The CDR3 totals 14 residues.

This clonotype was recorded at least ten times. This sequence joins TRBV20-1 and TRBJ1-4; the D gene is possibly TRBD1 (6 bases). Germline loops: CDR1 DFQATT, CDR2 SNEGSKA (reference sequence). This CDR3 has 15 amino acids. Deletions cut 0 bases from V and 8 bases from J, with 16 bases between. This chain's CDR3 is CSARDGQGLGEKLFF. CDR3 DNA: TGCAGTGCTAGAGATGGGCAGGGGCTGGGAGAAAAACTGTTTTTT.

This clonotype occurred many times. V and J are TRBV10-3 and TRBJ2-3; D possibly uses TRBD1 or TRBD2 (5 bases each). V shed 2 bases and J shed 4 bases, with 13 bases lying between them. CDR1 and CDR2 (germline): ENHRY, SYGVKD. The CDR3 has 15 residues. This chain's CDR3 is CAISEAVMGADTQYF. CDR3 DNA: TGTGCCATCAGTGAGGCAGTGATGGGGGCAGATACGCAGTATTTT.

This clonotype rates as medium-sized. The chain recombines TRBV29-1 with TRBJ2-7, with D perhaps matching TRBD1 or TRBD2 (5 bases each). Per the germline V gene, CDR1 is SQVTM and CDR2 is ANQGSEA. Trimming left V 2 bases short and J 0 bases short, with 11 bases between. The CDR3 contains 14 residues. The CDR3, as DNA: TGCAGCGTTGAACTGGGACGGAACTCCTACGAGCAGTACTTC. Amino acids: CSVELGRNSYEQYF.

The CDR3 coding sequence is TGTGCCAGCAGTTTATTCCGGGTAGCCAAAAACATTCAGTACTTC. Amino acid sequence: CASSLFRVAKNIQYF. This sequence joins TRBV28 and TRBJ2-4; D is undetermined. Between the trimmed V and J ends, which lost 1 base and 0 bases, there was a span of 7 bases. Germline CDR1 and CDR2: MDHEN and SYDVKM. The CDR3 totals 15 residues.

By sample share, this clonotype is medium-sized. The chain has TRBV28 and TRBJ1-4; no definite D call. Germline V lookup: CDR1 MDHEN, CDR2 SYDVKM. This CDR3 region has 15 residues. Trimming removed 2 bases from V and 4 bases from J, with 11 bases in between. CDR3 in DNA: TGTGCCAGCAGTTTACCTACAGCGAATAATGAAAAACTGTTTTTT. Translating gives CASSLPTANNEKLFF.

This clonotype appeared many times. CDR3 region: CAISESEQGAQYF. As DNA, the CDR3 is TGTGCCATCAGTGAGTCCGAACAGGGTGCGCAGTATTTT. This chain uses TRBV10-3 with TRBJ2-3, with D possibly TRBD1 on 6 matching bases. From germline, CDR1 is ENHRY and CDR2 SYGVKD. The V and J ends lost 0 bases and 10 bases respectively, with 11 bases between them. The CDR3 runs to 13 residues.

By frequency in the sample, this clonotype is medium-sized. The chain recombines TRBV30 with TRBJ1-6; a possible D gene is TRBD1 (5 bases). CDR1 and CDR2 from the germline V gene are GTSNPN and SVGIG (reference sequence). This CDR3 has 13 amino acids. The V end lost 2 bases, the J end lost 11 bases, and 13 bases lay between the germline ends. This CDR3 reads CAWSSGVRAPLHF. CDR3 in DNA: TGTGCCTGGAGTTCGGGGGTGAGGGCACCCCTCCACTTT.

This clonotype was detected many times. This rearrangement joins TRBV5-5 to TRBJ2-4; D uncertain. V lost 1 base, J lost 6 bases, and 17 bases lay in between. CDR1 and CDR2 (germline): SGHKS, YYEKEE (reference sequence). The CDR3 length is 16 residues. DNA of the CDR3: TGTGCCAGCAGCTTGTATCGGCCCACTGTGGGAAACATTCAGTACTTC. Translating it yields CASSLYRPTVGNIQYF. Drawing the rest from reference TRBV5-5 and TRBJ2-4, the complete variable domain is DAGVTQSPTHLIKTRGQQVTLRCSPISGHKSVSWYQQVLGQGPQFIFQYYEKEERGRGNFPDRFSARQFPNYSSELNVNALLLGDSALYLCASSLYRPTVGNIQYFGAGTRLSVL.

This clonotype counts as medium-sized. CDR3 loop: CSALGSGDEKLFF. The CDR3 DNA reads as TGCAGCGCCCTGGGTTCGGGCGATGAAAAACTGTTTTTT. The chain joins TRBV29-1 to TRBJ1-4, with D unresolved. The CDR3 consists of 13 residues. In germline, CDR1 is SQVTM, CDR2 ANQGSEA. The V gene lost 7 bases and the J gene lost 6 bases, with 15 bases spanning the gap.

The rearrangement links TRBV2 to TRBJ2-5, with 7 bases fitting TRBD1. The CDR3 consists of 12 residues. V gave up 6 bases and J gave up 5 bases; unmatched junction bases: 3. The germline V gene encodes CDR1 SNHLY and CDR2 FYNNEI. The CDR3 is CASRGQFETQYF. Written as DNA, the CDR3 is TGTGCCAGCAGGGGACAGTTTGAGACCCAGTACTTC.

At least ten counts were recorded for this clonotype. The chain combines TRBV12-3 or TRBV12-4 with TRBJ2-7; 10 nucleotides line up with TRBD1. CDR3 length: 14 residues. Germline trimming cut 6 bases from V and 7 bases from J; bases unmatched to any gene: 9. The CDR3 DNA reads TGTGCCAGCAGGCCGGGACAGGGGTTTGAGGAGCAGTACTTC. As protein: CASRPGQGFEEQYF.